What follows are 14 T cell receptor beta chains derived from one specimen sequenced in a study of blood T cell repertoires in COVID-19. Data came from immunoSEQ multiplex PCR; TCRdb stores just in-frame clones and leaves some out. The top ten clones hold approximately 10% of a sample with more than 85,000 clones, about four fifths of them seen once. The specimen was peripheral blood. Receptor source: a woman in her sixties or seventies with acute or convalescent COVID-19.

This clone turned up a few times. The genes are TRBV5-4 and TRBJ1-1, with TRBD1 as a possible D gene (6 bases). V shed 4 bases and J shed 5 bases, with 15 bases lying between them. The CDR3 length is 14 residues. Per germline, CDR1 SGHNT and CDR2 YYREEE (reference sequence). CDR3 sequence: CASSTYREGTEAFF. CDR3 DNA: TGTGCCAGCAGCACCTACAGGGAGGGGACTGAAGCTTTCTTT.

This chain uses TRBV11-2 with TRBJ2-7, with 12 bases identical to TRBD1. Trimming at V came to 1 base and at J to 2 bases, leaving 3 bases not matched to a gene. This CDR3 spans 16 amino acids. CDR1 is SGHAT, CDR2 FQNNGV, per germline. The CDR3 DNA reads as TGTGCCAGCAGCTTAGGGGGACAGGGGGCTACCTACGAGCAGTACTTC. Its translation: CASSLGGQGATYEQYF.

This clone was found once. This CDR3 is CASSFQGVNYGYTF. CDR3 sequence (DNA): TGCGCCAGCAGCTTTCAGGGGGTTAACTATGGCTACACCTTC. The chain links TRBV5-1 to TRBJ1-2; 7 bases line up with TRBD1. Germline values: CDR1 SGHRS, CDR2 YFSETQ. Trimming removed 2 bases from V and 1 base from J; junction bases left unmatched: 2. The CDR3 runs to 14 residues.

This clone was seen a handful of times. V gene TRBV6-2 or TRBV6-3 combines with J gene TRBJ1-1, with D possibly being TRBD1 (5 bases). V lost 2 bases and J lost 0, with 10 bases in between. The germline gives CDR1 MNHEY, CDR2 SVGEGT. The CDR3 runs to 15 residues. Here the CDR3 reads CASSYQTVLNTEAFF. The DNA for the CDR3 is TGTGCCAGCAGTTACCAGACAGTACTGAACACTGAAGCTTTCTTT.

The gene calls are TRBV5-1 and TRBJ1-5, with 11 bases identical to TRBD1. The CDR3 is 14 amino acids. V shed 4 bases, J shed 7 bases, and the junction held 4 bases outside the gene matches. Per germline, CDR1 SGHRS and CDR2 YFSETQ. The CDR3 DNA sequence: TGCGCCAGCAGCGTGGGACAGGGGGACCAGCCCCAGCATTTT. Translating gives CASSVGQGDQPQHF.

The table lists this clone with a few counts. The chain recombines TRBV29-1 with TRBJ1-3, with TRBD1 matching over 7 bases. After removal of 3 bases from V and 3 bases from J, the junction contained 2 bases not matched to a gene. The CDR3 spans 13 residues. Germline CDR1 reads SQVTM; CDR2 reads ANQGSEA. CDR3 region: CSVEAGGGNTIYF. CDR3 nucleotide sequence: TGCAGCGTTGAGGCAGGGGGTGGAAACACCATATATTTT.

V is TRBV2 and J is TRBJ1-6; D unclear. Germline-derived CDR1 and CDR2 are SNHLY and FYNNEI. The CDR3 covers 13 residues. The V gene lost 6 bases and the J gene lost 3 bases, with 6 bases spanning the gap. The CDR3 is CASSASYNSPLHF. As DNA, the CDR3 is TGTGCCAGCAGCGCGAGCTATAATTCACCCCTCCACTTT.

The rearrangement links TRBV7-7 to TRBJ2-1; 8 nucleotides align to TRBD2. Germline assignment: CDR1 SSHAT and CDR2 FNYEAQ (reference sequence). This CDR3 region has 17 residues. Trimming cost V 5 bases and J 4 bases; bases outside gene matches: 13. CDR3 coding DNA: TGTGCCAGCAGCCCCCGGGCAGCGGGGGCTCCGTACAATGAGCAGTTCTTC. It specifies CASSPRAAGAPYNEQFF.

V gene TRBV18 combines with J gene TRBJ1-6; the D gene is possibly TRBD1 (5 bases). The V gene lost 2 bases and the J gene lost 7 bases, with 15 bases spanning the gap. CDR1 and CDR2 (germline): KGHSH, LQKENI. This CDR3 is 16 amino acids long. The CDR3 loop is CASSPGDGGPNSPLHF. The CDR3 DNA reads as TGTGCCAGCTCACCAGGGGACGGGGGACCAAATTCACCCCTCCACTTT.

This clone was seen a few times. The chain uses TRBV6-2 or TRBV6-3 and TRBJ2-4; 7 bases map to TRBD2. Germline V gene sequence: CDR1 MNHEY, CDR2 SVGEGT. The CDR3 is 17 amino acids. V lost 5 bases, J lost 0 bases, and 10 bases stayed unmatched. CDR3 DNA: TGTGCCAGCAGTCGCGGCCTAGCGGAATTAGCCAAAAACATTCAGTACTTC. Translating it yields CASSRGLAELAKNIQYF.

The V call is TRBV5-4, the J call TRBJ1-2; TRBD1 is a possible D gene (5 bases). Trimming took off 6 bases at V and 7 bases at J, with 16 bases between the two ends. CDR1 and CDR2 (germline): SGHNT, YYREEE (reference sequence). This CDR3 has 13 residues. The CDR3 DNA reads TGTGCCAGCACCACGGGCAGGGTGAGTGGCTACACCTTC. Its translation: CASTTGRVSGYTF.

This clone turned up a few times. This chain joins TRBV19 and TRBJ1-5; TRBD1 aligns across 10 bases. Trimming took 4 bases from V and 5 from J; bases not matched to a gene: 5. Germline values: CDR1 LNHDA, CDR2 SQIVND (reference sequence). This CDR3 has 15 amino acids. The CDR3 DNA reads as TGTGCCAGTAGTACAGTTGGGACAGGGGATCAGCCCCAGCATTTT. This encodes CASSTVGTGDQPQHF.

The table lists this clone with a few counts. The chain has TRBV28 and TRBJ1-4; D possibly corresponds to TRBD1 (6 bases). Germline-derived CDR1 and CDR2 are MDHEN and SYDVKM. The CDR3 runs 14 residues. Trimming took 6 bases from V and 4 from J, leaving 12 bases between them. As DNA, the CDR3 is TGTGCCAGCAGCTCGGACAGCCTTAATGAAAAACTGTTTTTT. Amino acid sequence: CASSSDSLNEKLFF.

A note on this clone: A read error may account for a junction end that differs from germline. The CDR3 loop reads CACRSPETWDTEAFF. The CDR3 nucleotides are TGTGCCTGTAGGTCCCCCGAGACATGGGACACTGAAGCTTTCTTT. The rearrangement uses TRBV19 and TRBJ1-1; D unclear. This CDR3 comprises 15 residues. Germline values: CDR1 LNHDA, CDR2 SQIVND (reference sequence).